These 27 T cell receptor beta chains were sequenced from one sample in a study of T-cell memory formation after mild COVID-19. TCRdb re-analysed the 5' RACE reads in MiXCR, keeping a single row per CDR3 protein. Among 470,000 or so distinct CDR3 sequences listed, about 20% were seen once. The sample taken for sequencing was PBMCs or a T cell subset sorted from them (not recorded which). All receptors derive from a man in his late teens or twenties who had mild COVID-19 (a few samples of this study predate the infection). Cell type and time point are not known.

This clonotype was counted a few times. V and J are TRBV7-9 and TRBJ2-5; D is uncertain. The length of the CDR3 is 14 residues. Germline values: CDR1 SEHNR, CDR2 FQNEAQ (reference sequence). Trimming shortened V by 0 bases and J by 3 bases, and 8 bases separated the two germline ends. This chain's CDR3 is CASSLAAAEETQYF. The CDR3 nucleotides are TGTGCCAGCAGCTTAGCGGCAGCCGAAGAGACCCAGTACTTC. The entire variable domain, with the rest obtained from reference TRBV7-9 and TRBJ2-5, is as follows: DTGVSQNPRHKITKRGQNVTFRCDPISEHNRLYWYRQTLGQGPEFLTYFQNEAQLEKSRLLSDRFSAERPKGSFSTLEIQRTEQGDSAMYLCASSLAAAEETQYFGPGTRLLVL.

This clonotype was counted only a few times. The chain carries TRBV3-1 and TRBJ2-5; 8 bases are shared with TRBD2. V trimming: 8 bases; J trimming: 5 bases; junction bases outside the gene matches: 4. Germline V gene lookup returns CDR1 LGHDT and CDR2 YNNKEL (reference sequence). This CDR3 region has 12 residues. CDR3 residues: CASGRGAETQYF. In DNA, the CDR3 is TGTGCCAGCGGGCGGGGGGCCGAGACCCAGTACTTC.

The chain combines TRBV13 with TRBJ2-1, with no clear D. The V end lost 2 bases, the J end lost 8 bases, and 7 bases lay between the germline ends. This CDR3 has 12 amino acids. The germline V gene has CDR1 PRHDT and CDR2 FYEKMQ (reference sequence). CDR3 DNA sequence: TGTGCCAGCAGCTTATCTCGGTATGAGCAGTTCTTC. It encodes CASSLSRYEQFF.

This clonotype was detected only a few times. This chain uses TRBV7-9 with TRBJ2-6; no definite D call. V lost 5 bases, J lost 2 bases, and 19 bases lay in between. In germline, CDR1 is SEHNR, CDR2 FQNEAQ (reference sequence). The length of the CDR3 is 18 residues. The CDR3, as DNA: TGTGCCAGCAGCCCCCTTGACCGGCGTCGGACTGGGGCCAACGTCCTGACTTTC. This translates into CASSPLDRRRTGANVLTF.

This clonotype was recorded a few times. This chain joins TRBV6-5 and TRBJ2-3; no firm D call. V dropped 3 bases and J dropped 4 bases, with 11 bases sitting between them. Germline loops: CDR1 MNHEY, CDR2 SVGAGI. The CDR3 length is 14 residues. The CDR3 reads CASSYTSIPDTQYF. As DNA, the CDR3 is TGTGCCAGCAGTTATACGAGCATCCCAGATACGCAGTATTTT.

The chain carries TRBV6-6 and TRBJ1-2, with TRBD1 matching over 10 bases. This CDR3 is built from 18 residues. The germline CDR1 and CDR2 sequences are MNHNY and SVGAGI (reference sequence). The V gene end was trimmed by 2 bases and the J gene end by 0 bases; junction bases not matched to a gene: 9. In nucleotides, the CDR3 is TGTGCCAGCAGTTACACCCGGACAGGGGGAACCACTAACTATGGCTACACCTTC. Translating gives CASSYTRTGGTTNYGYTF.

The CDR3 is CASSDPGRATYEQYV. The CDR3 DNA follows: TGTGCCAGCAGTGATCCGGGACGGGCCACCTACGAGCAGTACGTC. The genes are TRBV2 and TRBJ2-7; perhaps D is TRBD1 or TRBD2 (5 bases each). The CDR3 runs to 15 residues. Trimming pared 3 bases from V and 2 bases from J, leaving 14 bases between. CDR1 SNHLY and CDR2 FYNNEI come from the germline V gene.

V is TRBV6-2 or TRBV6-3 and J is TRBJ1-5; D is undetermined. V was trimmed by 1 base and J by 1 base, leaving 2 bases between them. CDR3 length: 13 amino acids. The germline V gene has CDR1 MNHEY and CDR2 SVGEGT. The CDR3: CASSYYSNQPQHF. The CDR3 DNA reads TGTGCCAGCAGTTACTACAGCAATCAGCCCCAGCATTTT.

The CDR3: CASVVSSTDTQYF. The DNA of the CDR3 is TGTGCCAGCGTAGTGTCTTCCACAGATACGCAGTATTTT. The genes are TRBV28 and TRBJ2-3; D gene ambiguous. The CDR3 has 13 amino acids. Germline assignment: CDR1 MDHEN and CDR2 SYDVKM. V was shortened by 8 bases and J by 2 bases, with 11 bases between the two germline ends.

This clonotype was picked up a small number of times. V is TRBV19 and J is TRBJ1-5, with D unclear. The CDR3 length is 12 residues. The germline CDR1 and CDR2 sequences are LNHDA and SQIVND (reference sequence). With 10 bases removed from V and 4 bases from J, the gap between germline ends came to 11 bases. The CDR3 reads CATGPDNQPQHF. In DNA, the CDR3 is TGTGCCACTGGGCCTGATAATCAGCCCCAGCATTTT.

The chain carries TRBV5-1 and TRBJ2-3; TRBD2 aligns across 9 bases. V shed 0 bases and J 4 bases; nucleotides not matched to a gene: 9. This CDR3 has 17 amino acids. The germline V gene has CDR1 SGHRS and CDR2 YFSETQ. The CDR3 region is CASSLEGLAGRADTQYF. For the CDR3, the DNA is TGCGCCAGCAGCTTGGAGGGGCTAGCGGGGCGGGCAGATACGCAGTATTTT.

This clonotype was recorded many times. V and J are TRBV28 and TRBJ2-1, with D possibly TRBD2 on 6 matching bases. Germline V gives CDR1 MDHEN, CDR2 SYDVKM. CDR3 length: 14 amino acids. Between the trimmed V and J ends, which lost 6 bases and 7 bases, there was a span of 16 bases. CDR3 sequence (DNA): TGTGCCAGCAGCTCCCGCGGGGCTAAAAATGAGCAGTTCTTC. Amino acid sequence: CASSSRGAKNEQFF.

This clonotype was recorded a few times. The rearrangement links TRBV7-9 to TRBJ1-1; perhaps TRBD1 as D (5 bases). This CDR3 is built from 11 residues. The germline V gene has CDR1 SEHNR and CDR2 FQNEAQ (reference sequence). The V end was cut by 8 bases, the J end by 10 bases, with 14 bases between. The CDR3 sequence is CASFRAMAAFF. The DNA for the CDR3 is TGTGCCAGCTTCAGGGCGATGGCAGCTTTCTTT.

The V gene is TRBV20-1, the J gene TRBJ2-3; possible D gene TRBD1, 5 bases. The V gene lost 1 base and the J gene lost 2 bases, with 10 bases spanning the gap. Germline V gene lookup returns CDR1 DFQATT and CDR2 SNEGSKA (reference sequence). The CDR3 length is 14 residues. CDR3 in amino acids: CSARVGRFTDTQYF. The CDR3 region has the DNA TGCAGTGCTAGAGTGGGGCGTTTCACAGATACGCAGTATTTT.

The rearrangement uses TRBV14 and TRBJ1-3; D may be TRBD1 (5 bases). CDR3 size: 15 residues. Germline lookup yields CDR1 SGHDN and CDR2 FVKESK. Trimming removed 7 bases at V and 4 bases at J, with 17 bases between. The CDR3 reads CASNPGTRWGNTIYF. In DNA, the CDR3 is TGTGCCAGCAACCCCGGGACGAGGTGGGGAAACACCATATATTTT.

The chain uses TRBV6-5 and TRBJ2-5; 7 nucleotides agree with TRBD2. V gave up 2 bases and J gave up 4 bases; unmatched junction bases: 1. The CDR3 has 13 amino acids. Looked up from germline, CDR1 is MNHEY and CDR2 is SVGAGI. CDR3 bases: TGTGCCAGCAGTTACGGCGGGGGAGAGACCCAGTACTTC. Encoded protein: CASSYGGGETQYF.

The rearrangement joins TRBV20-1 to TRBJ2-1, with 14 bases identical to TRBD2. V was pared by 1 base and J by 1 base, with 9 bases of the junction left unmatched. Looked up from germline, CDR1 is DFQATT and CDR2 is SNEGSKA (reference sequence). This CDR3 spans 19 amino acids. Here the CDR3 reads CSARGDEGLAGVSYNEQFF. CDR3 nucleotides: TGCAGTGCTAGAGGAGACGAGGGACTAGCGGGGGTTTCCTACAATGAGCAGTTCTTC.

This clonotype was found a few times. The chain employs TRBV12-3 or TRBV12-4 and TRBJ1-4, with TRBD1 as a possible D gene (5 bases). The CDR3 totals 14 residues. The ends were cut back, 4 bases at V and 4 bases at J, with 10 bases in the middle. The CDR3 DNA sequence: TGTGCCAGCAGTTCCCGACAGAATAATGAAAAACTGTTTTTT. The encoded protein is CASSSRQNNEKLFF.

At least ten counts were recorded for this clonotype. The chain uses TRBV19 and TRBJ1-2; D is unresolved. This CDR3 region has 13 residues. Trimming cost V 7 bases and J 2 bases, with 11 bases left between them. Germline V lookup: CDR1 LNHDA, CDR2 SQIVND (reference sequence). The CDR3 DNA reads TGTGCCAGTAAATCCTGGCAGAACTATGGCTACACCTTC. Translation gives CASKSWQNYGYTF. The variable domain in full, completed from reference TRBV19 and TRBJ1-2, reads DGGITQSPKYLFRKEGQNVTLSCEQNLNHDAMYWYRQDPGQGLRLIYYSQIVNDFQKGDIAEGYSVSREKKESFPLTVTSAQKNPTAFYLCASKSWQNYGYTFGSGTRLTVV.

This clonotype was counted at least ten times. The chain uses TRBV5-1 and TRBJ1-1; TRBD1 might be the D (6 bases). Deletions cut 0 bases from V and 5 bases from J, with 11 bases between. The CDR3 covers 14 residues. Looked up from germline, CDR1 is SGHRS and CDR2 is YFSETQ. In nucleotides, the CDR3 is TGCGCCAGCAGCTTGGGGAAACAGGGAACTGAAGCTTTCTTT. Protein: CASSLGKQGTEAFF. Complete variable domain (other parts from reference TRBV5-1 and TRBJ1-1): KAGVTQTPRYLIKTRGQQVTLSCSPISGHRSVSWYQQTPGQGLQFLFEYFSETQRNKGNFPGRFSGRQFSNSRSEMNVSTLELGDSALYLCASSLGKQGTEAFFGQGTRLTVV.

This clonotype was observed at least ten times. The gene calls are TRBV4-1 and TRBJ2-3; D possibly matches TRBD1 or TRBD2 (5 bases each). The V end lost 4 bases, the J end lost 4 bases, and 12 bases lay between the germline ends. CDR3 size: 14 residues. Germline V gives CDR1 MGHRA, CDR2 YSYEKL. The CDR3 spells CASSLLGTADTQYF. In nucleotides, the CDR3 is TGCGCCAGCAGCCTCCTGGGGACCGCAGATACGCAGTATTTT.

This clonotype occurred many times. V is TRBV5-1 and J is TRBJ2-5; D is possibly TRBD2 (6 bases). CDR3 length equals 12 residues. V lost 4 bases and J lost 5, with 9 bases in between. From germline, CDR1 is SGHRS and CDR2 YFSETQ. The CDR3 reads CASSPGVETQYF. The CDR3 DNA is TGCGCCAGCAGCCCGGGGGTGGAGACCCAGTACTTC.

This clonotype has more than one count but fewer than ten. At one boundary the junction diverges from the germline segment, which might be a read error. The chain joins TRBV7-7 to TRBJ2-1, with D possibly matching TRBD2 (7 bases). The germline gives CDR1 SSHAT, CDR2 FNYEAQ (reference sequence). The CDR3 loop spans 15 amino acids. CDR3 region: CASSLNGGPYNEQFF. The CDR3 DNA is TGTGCTAGCAGCTTAAACGGGGGGCCCTACAATGAGCAGTTCTTC.

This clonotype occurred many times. CDR3 region: CASGLGGGAPEDTQYF. The CDR3 DNA sequence: TGTGCTAGTGGTTTGGGCGGGGGGGCCCCCGAAGATACGCAGTATTTT. The chain is built from TRBV12-5 and TRBJ2-3; 9 bases match TRBD2. The germline CDR1 and CDR2 sequences are LGHNT and FRNRAP. The trim removed 1 base at V and 5 bases at J, leaving 7 bases unmatched. CDR3 size: 16 residues. Supplemented by reference TRBV12-5 and TRBJ2-3, the full variable domain reads DARVTQTPRHKVTEMGQEVTMRCQPILGHNTVFWYRQTMMQGLELLAYFRNRAPLDDSGMPKDRFSAEMPDATLATLKIQPSEPRDSAVYFCASGLGGGAPEDTQYFGPGTRLTVL.

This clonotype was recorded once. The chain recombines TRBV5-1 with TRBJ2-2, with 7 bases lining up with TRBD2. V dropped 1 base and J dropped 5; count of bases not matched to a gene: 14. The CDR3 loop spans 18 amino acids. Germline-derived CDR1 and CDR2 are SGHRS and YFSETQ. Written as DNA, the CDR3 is TGCGCCAGCAGCTTGAGGCTAGCGGCACCTGGGGGAACCGGGGAGCTGTTTTTT. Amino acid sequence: CASSLRLAAPGGTGELFF. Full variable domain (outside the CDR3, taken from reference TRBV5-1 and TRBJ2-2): KAGVTQTPRYLIKTRGQQVTLSCSPISGHRSVSWYQQTPGQGLQFLFEYFSETQRNKGNFPGRFSGRQFSNSRSEMNVSTLELGDSALYLCASSLRLAAPGGTGELFFGEGSRLTVL.

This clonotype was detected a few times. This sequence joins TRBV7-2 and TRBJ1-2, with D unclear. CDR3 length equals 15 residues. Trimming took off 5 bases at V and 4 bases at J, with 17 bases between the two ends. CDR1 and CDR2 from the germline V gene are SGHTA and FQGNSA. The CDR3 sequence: CASSPGPPATYGYTF. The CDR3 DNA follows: TGTGCCAGCAGCCCAGGACCCCCGGCCACCTATGGCTACACCTTC.

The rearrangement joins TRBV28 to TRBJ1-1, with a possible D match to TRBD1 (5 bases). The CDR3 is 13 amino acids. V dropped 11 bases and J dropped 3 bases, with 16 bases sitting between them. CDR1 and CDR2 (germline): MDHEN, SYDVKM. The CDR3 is CALGGGMDTEAFF. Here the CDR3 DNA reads TGTGCCCTCGGCGGGGGGATGGACACTGAAGCTTTCTTT.